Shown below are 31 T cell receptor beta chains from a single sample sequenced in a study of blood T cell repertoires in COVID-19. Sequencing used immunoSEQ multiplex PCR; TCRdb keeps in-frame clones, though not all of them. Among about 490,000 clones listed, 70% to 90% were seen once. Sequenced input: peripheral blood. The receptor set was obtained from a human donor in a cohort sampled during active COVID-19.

CDR3 DNA: TGTGCCAGCAGCAGCGCCCGTGTTGAAAAACTGTTTTTT. Translating it yields CASSSARVEKLFF. V gene TRBV28 combines with J gene TRBJ1-4; no definite D call. Germline CDR1 and CDR2: MDHEN and SYDVKM. The V end was cut by 6 bases, the J end by 7 bases, with 12 bases between. CDR3 length equals 13 residues.

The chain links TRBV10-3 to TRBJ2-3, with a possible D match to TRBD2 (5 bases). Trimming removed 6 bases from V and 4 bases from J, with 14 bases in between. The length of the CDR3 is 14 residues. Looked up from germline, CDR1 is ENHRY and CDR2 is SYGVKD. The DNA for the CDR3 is TGTGCCATCAGGGGAGCAGTCGGATCAGATACGCAGTATTTT. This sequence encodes CAIRGAVGSDTQYF.

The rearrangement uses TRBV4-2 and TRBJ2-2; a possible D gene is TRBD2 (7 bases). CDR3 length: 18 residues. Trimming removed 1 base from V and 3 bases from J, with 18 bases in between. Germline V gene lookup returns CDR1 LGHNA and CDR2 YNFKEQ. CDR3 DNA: TGTGCCAGCAGCCAAGGGCTAGGGGGAGGGCCCGACACCGGGGAGCTGTTTTTT. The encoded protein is CASSQGLGGGPDTGELFF.

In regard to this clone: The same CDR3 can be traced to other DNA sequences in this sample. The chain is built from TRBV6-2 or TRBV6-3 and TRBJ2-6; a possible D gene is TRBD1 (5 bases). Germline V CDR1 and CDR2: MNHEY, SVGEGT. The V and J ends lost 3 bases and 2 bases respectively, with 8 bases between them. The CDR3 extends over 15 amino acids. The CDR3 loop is CASSYGRAGANVLTF. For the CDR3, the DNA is TGTGCCAGCAGTTATGGCAGGGCTGGGGCCAACGTCCTGACTTTC.

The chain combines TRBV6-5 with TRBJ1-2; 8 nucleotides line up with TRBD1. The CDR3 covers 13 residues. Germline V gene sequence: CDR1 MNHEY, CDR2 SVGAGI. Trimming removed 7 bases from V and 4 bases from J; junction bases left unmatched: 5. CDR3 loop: CASTPTGGYGYTF. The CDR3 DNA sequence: TGTGCCAGCACCCCAACAGGGGGCTATGGCTACACCTTC.

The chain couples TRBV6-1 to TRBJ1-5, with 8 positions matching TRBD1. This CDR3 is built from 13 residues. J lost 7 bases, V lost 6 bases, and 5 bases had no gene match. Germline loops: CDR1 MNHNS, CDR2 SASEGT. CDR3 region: CASRTGEEQPQHF. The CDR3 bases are TGTGCCAGCAGGACAGGGGAGGAACAGCCCCAGCATTTT.

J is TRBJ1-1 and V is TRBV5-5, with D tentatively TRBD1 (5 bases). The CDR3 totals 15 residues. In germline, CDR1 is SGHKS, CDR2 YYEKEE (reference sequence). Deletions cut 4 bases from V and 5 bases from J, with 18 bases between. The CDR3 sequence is CASSLYLGGGTEAFF. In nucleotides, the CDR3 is TGTGCCAGCAGCCTATACTTGGGGGGTGGAACTGAAGCTTTCTTT.

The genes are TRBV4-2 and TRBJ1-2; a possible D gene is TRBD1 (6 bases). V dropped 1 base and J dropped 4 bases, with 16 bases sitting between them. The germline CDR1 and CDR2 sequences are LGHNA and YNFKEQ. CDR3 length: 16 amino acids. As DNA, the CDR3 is TGTGCCAGCAGCCAAGTAGAACAGGGAGTGGGCTATGGCTACACCTTC. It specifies CASSQVEQGVGYGYTF.

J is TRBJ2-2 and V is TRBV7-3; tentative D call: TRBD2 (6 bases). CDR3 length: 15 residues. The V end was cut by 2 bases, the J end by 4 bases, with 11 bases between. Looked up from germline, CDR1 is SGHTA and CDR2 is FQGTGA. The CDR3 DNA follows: TGTGCCAGCAGCTTAGGGAGGTCTGGCACCGGGGAGCTGTTTTTT. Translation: CASSLGRSGTGELFF.

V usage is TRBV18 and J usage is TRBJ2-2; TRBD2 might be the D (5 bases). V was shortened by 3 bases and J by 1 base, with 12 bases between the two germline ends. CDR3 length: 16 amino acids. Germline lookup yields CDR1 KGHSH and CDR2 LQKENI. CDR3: CASSPNAGMNTGELFF. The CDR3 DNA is TGTGCCAGCTCACCGAACGCGGGTATGAACACCGGGGAGCTGTTTTTT.

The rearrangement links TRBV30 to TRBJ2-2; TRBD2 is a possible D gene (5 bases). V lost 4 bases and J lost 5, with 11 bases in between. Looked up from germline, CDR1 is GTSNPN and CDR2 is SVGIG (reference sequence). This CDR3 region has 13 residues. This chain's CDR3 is CAWNGLGTGELFF. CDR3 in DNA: TGTGCCTGGAATGGACTGGGGACCGGGGAGCTGTTTTTT. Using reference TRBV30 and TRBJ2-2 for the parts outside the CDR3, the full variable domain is SQTIHQWPATLVQPVGSPLSLECTVEGTSNPNLYWYRQAAGRGLQLLFYSVGIGQISSEVPQNLSASRPQDRQFILSSKKLLLSDSGFYLCAWNGLGTGELFFGEGSRLTVL.

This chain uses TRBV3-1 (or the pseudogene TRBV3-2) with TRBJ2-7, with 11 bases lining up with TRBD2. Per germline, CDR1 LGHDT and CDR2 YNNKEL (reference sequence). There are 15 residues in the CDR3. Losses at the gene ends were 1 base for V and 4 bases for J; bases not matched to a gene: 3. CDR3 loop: CASSQGLAGMYEQYF. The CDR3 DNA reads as TGTGCCAGCAGCCAAGGACTAGCGGGAATGTACGAGCAGTACTTC.

CDR3 sequence reads: CASSVPDTTGQGQPQHF. The CDR3 DNA follows: TGTGCCAGCAGCGTCCCGGATACCACAGGGCAGGGTCAGCCCCAGCATTTT. The chain is built from TRBV9 and TRBJ1-5; D might be TRBD1 (6 bases). V lost 2 bases and J lost 6, with 21 bases in between. Germline loops: CDR1 SGDLS, CDR2 YYNGEE. This CDR3 is 17 amino acids long.

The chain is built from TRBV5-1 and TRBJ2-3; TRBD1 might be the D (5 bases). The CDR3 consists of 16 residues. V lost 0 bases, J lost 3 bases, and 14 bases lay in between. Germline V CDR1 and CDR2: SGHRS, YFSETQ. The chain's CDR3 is CASSLGTREGTDTQYF. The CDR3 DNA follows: TGCGCCAGCAGCTTGGGTACCAGGGAAGGAACAGATACGCAGTATTTT.

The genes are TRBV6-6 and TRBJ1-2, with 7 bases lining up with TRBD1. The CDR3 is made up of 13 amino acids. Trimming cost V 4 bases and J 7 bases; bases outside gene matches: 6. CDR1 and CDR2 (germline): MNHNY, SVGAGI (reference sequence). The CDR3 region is CASSSDREVGYTF. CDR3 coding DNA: TGTGCCAGCAGTTCCGACAGGGAAGTTGGCTACACCTTC.

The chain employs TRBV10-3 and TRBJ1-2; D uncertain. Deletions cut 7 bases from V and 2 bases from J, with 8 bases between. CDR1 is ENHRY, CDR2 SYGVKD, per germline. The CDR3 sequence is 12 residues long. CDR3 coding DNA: TGTGCCATCAAGAGGAGCAACTATGGCTACACCTTC. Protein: CAIKRSNYGYTF.

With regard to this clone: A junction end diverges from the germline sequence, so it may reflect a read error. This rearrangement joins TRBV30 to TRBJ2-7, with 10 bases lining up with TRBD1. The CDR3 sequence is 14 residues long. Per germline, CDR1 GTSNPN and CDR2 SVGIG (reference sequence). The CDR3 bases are TGTGCCTGGAGCGAGGGACAGGGGAAGAGGCGGGCTATCTTC. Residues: CAWSEGQGKRRAIF.

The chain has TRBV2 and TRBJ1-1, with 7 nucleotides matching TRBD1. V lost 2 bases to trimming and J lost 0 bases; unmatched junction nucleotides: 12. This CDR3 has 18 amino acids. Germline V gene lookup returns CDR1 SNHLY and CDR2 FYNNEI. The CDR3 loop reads CASSELWTGPSMNTEAFF. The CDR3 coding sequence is TGTGCCAGCAGTGAACTTTGGACAGGTCCTAGCATGAACACTGAAGCTTTCTTT.

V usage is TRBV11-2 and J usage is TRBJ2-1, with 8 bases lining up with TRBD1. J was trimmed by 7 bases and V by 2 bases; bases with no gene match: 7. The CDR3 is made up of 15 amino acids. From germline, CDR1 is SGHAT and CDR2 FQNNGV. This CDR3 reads CASSLKTGGRNEQFF. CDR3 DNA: TGTGCCAGCAGCTTAAAAACAGGGGGACGGAATGAGCAGTTCTTC.

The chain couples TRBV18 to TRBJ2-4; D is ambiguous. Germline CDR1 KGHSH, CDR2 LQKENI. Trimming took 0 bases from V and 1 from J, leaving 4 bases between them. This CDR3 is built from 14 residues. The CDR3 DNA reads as TGTGCCAGCTCACCACCAGAGGCCAAAAACATTCAGTACTTC. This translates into CASSPPEAKNIQYF.

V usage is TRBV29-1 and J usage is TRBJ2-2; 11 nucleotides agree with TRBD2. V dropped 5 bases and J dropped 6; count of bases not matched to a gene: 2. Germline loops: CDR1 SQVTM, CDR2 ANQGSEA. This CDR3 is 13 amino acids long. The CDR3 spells CSVLLAGAGELFF. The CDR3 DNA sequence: TGCAGCGTTTTACTAGCGGGAGCCGGGGAGCTGTTTTTT.

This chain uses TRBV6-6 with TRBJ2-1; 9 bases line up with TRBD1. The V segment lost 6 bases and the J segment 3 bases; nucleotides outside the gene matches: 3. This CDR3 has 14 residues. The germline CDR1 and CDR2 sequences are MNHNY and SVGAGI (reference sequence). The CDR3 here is CASSGGQGYNEQFF. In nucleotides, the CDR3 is TGTGCCAGCAGCGGGGGACAGGGCTACAATGAGCAGTTCTTC.

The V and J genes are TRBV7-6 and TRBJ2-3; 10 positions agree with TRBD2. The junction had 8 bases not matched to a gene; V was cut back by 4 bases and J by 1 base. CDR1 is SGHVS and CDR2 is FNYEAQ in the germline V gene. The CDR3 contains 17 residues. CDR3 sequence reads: CASSSPGLAGGTDTQYF. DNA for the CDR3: TGTGCCAGCAGCTCCCCGGGGCTAGCGGGGGGCACAGATACGCAGTATTTT.

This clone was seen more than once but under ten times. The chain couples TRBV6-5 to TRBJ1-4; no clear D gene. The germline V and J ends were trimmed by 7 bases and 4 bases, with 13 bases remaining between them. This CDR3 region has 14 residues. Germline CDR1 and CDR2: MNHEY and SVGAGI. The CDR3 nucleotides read TGTGCCAGCACCCCCGCGCGGGGTAATGAAAAACTGTTTTTT. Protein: CASTPARGNEKLFF.

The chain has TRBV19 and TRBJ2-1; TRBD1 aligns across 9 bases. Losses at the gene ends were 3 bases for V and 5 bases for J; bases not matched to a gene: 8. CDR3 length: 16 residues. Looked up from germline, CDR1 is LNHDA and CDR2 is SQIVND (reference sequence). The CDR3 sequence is CASSIGGTGWHNEQFF. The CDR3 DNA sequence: TGTGCCAGTAGTATTGGGGGGACAGGGTGGCACAATGAGCAGTTCTTC.

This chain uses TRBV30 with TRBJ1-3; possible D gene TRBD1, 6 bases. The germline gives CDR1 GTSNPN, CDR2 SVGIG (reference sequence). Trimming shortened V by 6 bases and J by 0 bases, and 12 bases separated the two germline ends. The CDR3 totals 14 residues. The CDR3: CACSGAASGNTIYF. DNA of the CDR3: TGTGCCTGTTCAGGGGCTGCCTCTGGAAACACCATATATTTT.

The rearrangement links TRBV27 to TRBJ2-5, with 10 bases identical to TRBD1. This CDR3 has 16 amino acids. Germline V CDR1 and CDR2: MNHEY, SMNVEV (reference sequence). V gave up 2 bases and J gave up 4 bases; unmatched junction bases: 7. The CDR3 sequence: CASSLEADRGRETQYF. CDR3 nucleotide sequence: TGTGCCAGCAGTTTAGAAGCCGACAGGGGGCGAGAGACCCAGTACTTC.

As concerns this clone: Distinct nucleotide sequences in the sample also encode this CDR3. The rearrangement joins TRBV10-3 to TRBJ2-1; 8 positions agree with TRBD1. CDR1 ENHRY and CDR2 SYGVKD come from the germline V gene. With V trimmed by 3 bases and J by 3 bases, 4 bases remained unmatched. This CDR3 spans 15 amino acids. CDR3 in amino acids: CAISEGTGDYNEQFF. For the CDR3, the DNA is TGTGCCATCAGTGAAGGGACAGGAGACTACAATGAGCAGTTCTTC.

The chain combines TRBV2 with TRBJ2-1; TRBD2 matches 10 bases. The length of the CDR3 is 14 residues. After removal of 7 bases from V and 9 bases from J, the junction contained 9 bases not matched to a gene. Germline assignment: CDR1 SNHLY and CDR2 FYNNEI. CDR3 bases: TGTGCCAGCAAGACTGATCTAGCGGGAGTTGAGCAGTTCTTC. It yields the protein CASKTDLAGVEQFF.

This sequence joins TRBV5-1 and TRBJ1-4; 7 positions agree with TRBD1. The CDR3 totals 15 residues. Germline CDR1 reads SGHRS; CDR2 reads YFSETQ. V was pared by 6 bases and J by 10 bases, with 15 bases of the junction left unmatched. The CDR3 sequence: CASTLTGTASGKLFF. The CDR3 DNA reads TGCGCCAGCACCCTGACCGGGACAGCATCAGGAAAACTGTTTTTT.

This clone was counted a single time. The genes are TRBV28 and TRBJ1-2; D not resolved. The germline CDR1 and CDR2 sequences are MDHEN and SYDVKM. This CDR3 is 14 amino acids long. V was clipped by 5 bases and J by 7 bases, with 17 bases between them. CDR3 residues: CASSPLRSAGGYTF. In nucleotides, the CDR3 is TGTGCCAGCAGTCCCCTCCGATCCGCGGGTGGCTACACCTTC.